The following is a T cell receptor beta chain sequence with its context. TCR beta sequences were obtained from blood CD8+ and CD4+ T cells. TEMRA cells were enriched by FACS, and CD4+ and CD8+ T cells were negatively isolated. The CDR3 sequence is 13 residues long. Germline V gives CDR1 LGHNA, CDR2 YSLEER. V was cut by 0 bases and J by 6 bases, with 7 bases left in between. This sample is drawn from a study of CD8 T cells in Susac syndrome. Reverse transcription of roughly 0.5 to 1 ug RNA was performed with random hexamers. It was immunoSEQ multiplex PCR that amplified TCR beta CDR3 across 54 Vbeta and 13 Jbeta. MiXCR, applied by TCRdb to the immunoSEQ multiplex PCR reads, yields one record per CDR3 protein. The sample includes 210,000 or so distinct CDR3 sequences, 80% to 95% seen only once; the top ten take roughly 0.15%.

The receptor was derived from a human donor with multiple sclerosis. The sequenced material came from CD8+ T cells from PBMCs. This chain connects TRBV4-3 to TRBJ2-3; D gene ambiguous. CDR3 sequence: CASSQDSGDTQYF. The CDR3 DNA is TGCGCCAGCAGCCAAGATAGTGGTGATACGCAGTATTTT.